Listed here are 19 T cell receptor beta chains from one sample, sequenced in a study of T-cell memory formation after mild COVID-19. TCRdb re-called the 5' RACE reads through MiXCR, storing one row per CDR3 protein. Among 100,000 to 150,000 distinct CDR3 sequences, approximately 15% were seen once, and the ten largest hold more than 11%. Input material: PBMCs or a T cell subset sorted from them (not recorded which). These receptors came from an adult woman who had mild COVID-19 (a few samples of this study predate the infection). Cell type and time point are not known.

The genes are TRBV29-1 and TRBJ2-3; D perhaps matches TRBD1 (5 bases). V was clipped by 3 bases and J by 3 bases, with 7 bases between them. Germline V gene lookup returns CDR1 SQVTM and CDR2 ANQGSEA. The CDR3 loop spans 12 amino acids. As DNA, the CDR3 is TGCAGCGTTGATCAGGGTACAGATACGCAGTATTTT. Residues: CSVDQGTDTQYF.

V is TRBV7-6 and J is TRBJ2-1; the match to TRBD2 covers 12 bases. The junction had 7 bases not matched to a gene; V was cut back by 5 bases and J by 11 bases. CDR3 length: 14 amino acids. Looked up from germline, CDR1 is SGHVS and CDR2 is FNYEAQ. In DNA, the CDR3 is TGTGCCAGCAGCCCACGTCTAGCGGGGGGGCAGCAGTTCTTC. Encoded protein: CASSPRLAGGQQFF.

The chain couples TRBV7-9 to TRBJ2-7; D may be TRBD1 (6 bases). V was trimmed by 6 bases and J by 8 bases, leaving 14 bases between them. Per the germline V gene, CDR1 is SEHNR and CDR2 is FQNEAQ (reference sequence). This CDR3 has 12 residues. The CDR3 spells CASSSNRVKQYF. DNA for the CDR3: TGTGCCAGCAGTAGTAACAGGGTAAAGCAGTACTTC.

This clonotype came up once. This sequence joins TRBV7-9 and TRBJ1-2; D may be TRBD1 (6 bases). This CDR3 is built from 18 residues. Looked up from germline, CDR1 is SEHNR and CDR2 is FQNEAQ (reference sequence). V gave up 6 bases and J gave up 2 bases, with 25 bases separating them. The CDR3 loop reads CASSSPVVSQGRNYGYTF. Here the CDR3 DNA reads TGTGCCAGCAGTTCACCAGTTGTCTCCCAGGGGCGGAACTATGGCTACACCTTC. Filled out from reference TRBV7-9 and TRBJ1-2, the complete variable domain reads DTGVSQNPRHKITKRGQNVTFRCDPISEHNRLYWYRQTLGQGPEFLTYFQNEAQLEKSRLLSDRFSAERPKGSFSTLEIQRTEQGDSAMYLCASSSPVVSQGRNYGYTFGSGTRLTVV.

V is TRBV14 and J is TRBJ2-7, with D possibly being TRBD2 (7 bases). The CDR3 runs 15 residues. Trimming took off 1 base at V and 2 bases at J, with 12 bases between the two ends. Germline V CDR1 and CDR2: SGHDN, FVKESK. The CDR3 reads CASSQGRGQTYEQYF. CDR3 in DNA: TGTGCCAGCAGCCAAGGGCGGGGGCAAACCTACGAGCAGTACTTC.

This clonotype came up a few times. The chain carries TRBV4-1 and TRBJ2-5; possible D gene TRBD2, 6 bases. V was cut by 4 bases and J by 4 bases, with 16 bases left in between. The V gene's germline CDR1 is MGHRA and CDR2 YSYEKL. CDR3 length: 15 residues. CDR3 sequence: CASSLRGGKIETQYF. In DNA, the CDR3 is TGCGCCAGCAGCCTCCGTGGGGGGAAAATAGAGACCCAGTACTTC.

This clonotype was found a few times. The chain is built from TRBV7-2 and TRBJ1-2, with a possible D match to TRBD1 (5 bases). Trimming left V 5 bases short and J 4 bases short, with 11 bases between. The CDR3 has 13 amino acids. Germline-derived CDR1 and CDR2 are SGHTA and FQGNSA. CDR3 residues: CASSRTGTYGYTF. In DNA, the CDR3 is TGTGCCAGCAGCAGGACGGGGACCTATGGCTACACCTTC.

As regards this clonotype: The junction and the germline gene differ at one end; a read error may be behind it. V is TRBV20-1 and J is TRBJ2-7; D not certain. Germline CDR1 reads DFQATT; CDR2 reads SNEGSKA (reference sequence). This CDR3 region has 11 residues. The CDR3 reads CSARDMASVSF. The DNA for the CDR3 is TGCAGTGCTAGAGATATGGCCTCCGTAAGCTTC.

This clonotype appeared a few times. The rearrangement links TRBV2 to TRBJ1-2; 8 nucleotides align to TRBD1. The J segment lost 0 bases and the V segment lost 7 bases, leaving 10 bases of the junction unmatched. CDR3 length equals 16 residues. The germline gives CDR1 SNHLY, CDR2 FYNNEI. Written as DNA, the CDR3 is TGTGCCAGCACCCCGGGACAGGAAAGAACTAACTATGGCTACACCTTC. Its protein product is CASTPGQERTNYGYTF.

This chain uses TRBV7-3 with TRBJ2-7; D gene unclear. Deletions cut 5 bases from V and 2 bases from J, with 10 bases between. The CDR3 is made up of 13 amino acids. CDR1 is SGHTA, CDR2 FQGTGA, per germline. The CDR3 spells CASSVDATYEQYF. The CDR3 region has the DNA TGTGCCAGCAGCGTGGACGCCACCTACGAGCAGTACTTC.

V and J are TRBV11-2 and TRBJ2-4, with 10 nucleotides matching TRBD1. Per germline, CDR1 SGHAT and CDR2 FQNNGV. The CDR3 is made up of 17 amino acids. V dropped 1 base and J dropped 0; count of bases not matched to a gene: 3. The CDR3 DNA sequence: TGTGCCAGCAGCTTAGGACAGGGGGCTCTAGCCAAAAACATTCAGTACTTC. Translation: CASSLGQGALAKNIQYF.

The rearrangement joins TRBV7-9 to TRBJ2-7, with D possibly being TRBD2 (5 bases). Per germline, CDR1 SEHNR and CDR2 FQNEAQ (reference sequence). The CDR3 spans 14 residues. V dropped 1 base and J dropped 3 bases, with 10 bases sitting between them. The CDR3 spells CASSLEGSFYEQYF. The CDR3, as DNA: TGTGCCAGCAGCTTAGAAGGGAGCTTCTACGAGCAGTACTTC.

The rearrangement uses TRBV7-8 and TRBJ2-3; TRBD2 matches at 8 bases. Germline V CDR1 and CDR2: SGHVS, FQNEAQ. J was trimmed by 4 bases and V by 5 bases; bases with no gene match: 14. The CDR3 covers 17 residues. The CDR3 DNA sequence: TGTGCCAGCAGCCCCTTACTGGGACTAGTCGCCGCAGATACGCAGTATTTT. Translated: CASSPLLGLVAADTQYF.

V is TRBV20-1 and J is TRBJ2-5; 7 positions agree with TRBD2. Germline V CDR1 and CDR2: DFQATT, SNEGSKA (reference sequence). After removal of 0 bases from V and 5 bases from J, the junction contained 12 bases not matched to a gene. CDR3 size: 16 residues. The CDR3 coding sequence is TGCAGTGCTAGAGAGTTGCGGGGGATGGCGGAGGAGACCCAGTACTTC. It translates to CSARELRGMAEETQYF.

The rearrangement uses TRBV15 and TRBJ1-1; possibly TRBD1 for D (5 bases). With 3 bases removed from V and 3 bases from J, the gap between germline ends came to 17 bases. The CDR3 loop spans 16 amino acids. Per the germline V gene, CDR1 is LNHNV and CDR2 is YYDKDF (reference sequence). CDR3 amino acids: CATSRDILLGDTEAFF. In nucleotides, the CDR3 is TGTGCCACCAGCAGGGACATACTACTAGGTGACACTGAAGCTTTCTTT.

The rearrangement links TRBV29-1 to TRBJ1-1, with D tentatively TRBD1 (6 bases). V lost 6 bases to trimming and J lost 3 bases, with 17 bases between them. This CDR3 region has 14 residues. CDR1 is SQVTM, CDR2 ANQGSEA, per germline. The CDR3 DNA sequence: TGCAGCGTGGGAACAGGGAGGATGGACACTGAAGCTTTCTTT. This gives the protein CSVGTGRMDTEAFF.

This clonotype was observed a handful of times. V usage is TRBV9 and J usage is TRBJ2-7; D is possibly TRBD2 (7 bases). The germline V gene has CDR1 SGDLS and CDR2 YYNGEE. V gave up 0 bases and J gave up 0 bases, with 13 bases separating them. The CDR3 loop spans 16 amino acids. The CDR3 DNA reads TGTGCCAGCAGCGTAGAGCCGGGGGGCCCCTCCTACGAGCAGTACTTC. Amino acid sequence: CASSVEPGGPSYEQYF.

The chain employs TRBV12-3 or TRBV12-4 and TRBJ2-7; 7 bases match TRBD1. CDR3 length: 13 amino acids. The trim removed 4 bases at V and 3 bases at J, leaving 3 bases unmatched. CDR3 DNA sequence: TGTGCCAGCAGTTGGGACAGAAACTACGAGCAGTACTTC. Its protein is CASSWDRNYEQYF.

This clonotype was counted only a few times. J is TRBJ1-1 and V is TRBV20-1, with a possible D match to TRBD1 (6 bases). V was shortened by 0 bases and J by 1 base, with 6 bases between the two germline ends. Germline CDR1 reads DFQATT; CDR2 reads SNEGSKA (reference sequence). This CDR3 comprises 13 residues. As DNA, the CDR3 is TGCAGTGCTAGAGACAGGGGGAACACTGAAGCTTTCTTT. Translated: CSARDRGNTEAFF.